The present entry profiles one T cell receptor beta chain with its context. TCRdb's table, derived via immunoSEQ multiplex PCR, lists solely in-frame clones and lacks some. Counted here are 1,100,000 or so clones, roughly 74% occurring once; the ten biggest clones make up 0.5% to 0.6%. This entry is derived from a study of shared clonotypes between healthy human individuals. V shed 2 bases and J shed 0 bases, with 15 bases lying between them. Germline V gene data show CDR1 as SGHRS and CDR2 as YFSETQ. The CDR3 is 16 amino acids. The specimen was memory CD4+ T cells from PBMCs. This sample's subset: CD45RA-negative fraction. The chain recombines TRBV5-1 with TRBJ2-7, with D perhaps TRBD1 or TRBD2 (6 bases each). The sequence came from a man younger than 30 in good health. Some clones in this sample may be carry-over from other donors' samples. The CDR3, as DNA: TGCGCCAGCAGCTTTCGATGGGGGGCAAGCTCCTACGAGCAGTACTTC. It translates to CASSFRWGASSYEQYF.